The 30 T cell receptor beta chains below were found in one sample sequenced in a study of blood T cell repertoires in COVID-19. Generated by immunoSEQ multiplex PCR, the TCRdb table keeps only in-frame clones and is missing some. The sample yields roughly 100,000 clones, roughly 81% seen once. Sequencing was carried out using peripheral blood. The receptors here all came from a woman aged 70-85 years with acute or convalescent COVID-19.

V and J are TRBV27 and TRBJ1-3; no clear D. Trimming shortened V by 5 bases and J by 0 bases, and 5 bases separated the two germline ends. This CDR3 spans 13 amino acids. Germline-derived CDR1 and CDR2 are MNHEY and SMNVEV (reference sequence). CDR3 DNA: TGTGCCAGCAGTCCTTTCTCTGGAAACACCATATATTTT. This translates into CASSPFSGNTIYF.

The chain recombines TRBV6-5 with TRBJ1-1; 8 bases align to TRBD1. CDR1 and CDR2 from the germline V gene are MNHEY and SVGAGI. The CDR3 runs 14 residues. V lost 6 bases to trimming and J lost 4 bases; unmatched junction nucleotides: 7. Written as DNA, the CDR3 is TGTGCCAGCAGACCCGACAGGGGTTCCACTGAAGCTTTCTTT. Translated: CASRPDRGSTEAFF.

The CDR3 bases are TGTGCCAGCAGCCGGACAGGGGCCACAATATCTCAGCAGTTCTTC. It is translated as CASSRTGATISQQFF. The chain joins TRBV7-9 to TRBJ2-1; 9 positions agree with TRBD1. Germline-derived CDR1 and CDR2 are SEHNR and FQNEAQ (reference sequence). Trimming removed 5 bases from V and 11 bases from J; junction bases left unmatched: 13. This CDR3 is built from 15 residues.

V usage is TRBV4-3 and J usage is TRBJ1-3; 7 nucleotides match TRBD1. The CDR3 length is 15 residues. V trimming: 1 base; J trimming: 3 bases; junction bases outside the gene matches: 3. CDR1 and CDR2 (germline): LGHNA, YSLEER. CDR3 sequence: CASSQGDSDGNTIYF. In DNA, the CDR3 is TGCGCCAGCAGCCAAGGGGACAGCGATGGAAACACCATATATTTT.

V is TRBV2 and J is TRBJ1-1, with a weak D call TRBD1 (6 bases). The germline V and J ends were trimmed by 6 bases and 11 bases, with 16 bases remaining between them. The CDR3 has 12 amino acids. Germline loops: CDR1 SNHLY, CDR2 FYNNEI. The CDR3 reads CASRYRAEEAFF. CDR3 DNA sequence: TGTGCCAGCAGGTACAGGGCTGAAGAGGCTTTCTTT.

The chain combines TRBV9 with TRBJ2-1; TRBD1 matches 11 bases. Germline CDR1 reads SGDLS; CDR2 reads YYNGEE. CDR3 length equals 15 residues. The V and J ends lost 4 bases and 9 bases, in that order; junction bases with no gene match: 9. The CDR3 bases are TGTGCCAGCAGCCCATTCGGACAGGGGGCAGGTGAGCAGTTCTTC. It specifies CASSPFGQGAGEQFF.

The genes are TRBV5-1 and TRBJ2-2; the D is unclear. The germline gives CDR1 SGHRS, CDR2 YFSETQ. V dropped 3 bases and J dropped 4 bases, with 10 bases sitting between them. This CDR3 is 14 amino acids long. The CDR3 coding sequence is TGCGCCAGCAGCTACCCCCAGCGCACCGGGGAGCTGTTTTTT. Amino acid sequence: CASSYPQRTGELFF.

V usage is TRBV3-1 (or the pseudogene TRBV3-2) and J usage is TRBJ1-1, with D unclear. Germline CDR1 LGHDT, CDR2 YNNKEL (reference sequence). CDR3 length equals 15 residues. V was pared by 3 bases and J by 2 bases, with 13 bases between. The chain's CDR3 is CASSHGVRENTEAFF. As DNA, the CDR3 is TGTGCCAGCAGCCATGGTGTTCGGGAAAACACTGAAGCTTTCTTT.

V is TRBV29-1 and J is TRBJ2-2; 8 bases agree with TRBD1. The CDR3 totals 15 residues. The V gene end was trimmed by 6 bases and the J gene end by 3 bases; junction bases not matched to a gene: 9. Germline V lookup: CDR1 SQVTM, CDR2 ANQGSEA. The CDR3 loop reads CSVVTGALDTGELFF. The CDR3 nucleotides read TGCAGCGTCGTGACAGGGGCGCTGGACACCGGGGAGCTGTTTTTT.

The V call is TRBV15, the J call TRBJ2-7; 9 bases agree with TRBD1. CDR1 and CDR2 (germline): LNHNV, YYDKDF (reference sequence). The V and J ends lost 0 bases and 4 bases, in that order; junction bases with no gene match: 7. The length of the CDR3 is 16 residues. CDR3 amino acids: CATSRDRTGEGYEQYF. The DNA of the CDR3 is TGTGCCACCAGCAGAGATAGGACAGGGGAGGGGTACGAGCAGTACTTC.

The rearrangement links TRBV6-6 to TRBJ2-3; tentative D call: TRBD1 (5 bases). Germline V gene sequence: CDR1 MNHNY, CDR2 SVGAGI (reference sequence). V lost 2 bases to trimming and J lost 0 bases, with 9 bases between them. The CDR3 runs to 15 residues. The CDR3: CASSYEQASTDTQYF. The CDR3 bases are TGTGCCAGCAGTTACGAACAGGCGAGCACAGATACGCAGTATTTT.

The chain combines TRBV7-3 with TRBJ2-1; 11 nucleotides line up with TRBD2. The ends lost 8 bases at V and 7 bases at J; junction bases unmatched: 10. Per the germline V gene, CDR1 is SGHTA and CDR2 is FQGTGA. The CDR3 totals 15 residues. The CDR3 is CASSLGASGRNEQFF. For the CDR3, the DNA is TGTGCCAGCTCCTTAGGGGCTAGCGGGAGGAATGAGCAGTTCTTC.

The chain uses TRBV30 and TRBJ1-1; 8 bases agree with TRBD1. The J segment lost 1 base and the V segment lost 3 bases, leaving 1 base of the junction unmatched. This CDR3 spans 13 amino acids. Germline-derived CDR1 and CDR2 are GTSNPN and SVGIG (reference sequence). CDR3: CAWRDRGNTEAFF. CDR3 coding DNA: TGTGCCTGGAGAGACAGGGGGAACACTGAAGCTTTCTTT.

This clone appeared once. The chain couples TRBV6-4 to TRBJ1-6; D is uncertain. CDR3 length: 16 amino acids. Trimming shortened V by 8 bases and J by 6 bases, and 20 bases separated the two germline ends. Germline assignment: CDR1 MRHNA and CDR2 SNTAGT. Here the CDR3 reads CASSKRRVAINSPLHF. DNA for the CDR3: TGTGCCAGCTCTAAGCGGAGGGTCGCAATTAATTCACCCCTCCACTTT.

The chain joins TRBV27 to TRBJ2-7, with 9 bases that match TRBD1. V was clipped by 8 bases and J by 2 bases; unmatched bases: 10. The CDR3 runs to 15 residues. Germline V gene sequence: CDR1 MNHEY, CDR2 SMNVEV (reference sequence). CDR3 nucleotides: TGTGCCAGCCGCCCCCGGGGACAGGGAACCTACGAGCAGTACTTC. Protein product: CASRPRGQGTYEQYF.

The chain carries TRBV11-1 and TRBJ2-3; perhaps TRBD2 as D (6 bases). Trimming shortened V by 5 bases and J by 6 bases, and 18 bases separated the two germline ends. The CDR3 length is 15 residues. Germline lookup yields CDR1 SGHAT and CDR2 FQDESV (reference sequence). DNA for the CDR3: TGTGCCAGCAGCCCCTGGGTCGCGGGACGGGATACGCAGTATTTT. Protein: CASSPWVAGRDTQYF.

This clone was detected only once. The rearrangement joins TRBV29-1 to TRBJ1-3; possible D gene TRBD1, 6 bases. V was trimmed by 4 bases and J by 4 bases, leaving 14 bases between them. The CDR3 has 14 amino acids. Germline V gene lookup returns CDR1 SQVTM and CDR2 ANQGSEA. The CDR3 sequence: CSVVVGARGNTIYF. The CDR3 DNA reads TGCAGCGTTGTAGTGGGGGCACGGGGAAACACCATATATTTT.

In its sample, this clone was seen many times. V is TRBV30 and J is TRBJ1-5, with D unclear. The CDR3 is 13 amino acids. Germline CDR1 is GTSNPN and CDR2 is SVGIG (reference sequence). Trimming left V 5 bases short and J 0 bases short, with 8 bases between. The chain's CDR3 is CAWAGDSNQPQHF. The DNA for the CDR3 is TGTGCCTGGGCCGGGGATAGCAATCAGCCCCAGCATTTT.

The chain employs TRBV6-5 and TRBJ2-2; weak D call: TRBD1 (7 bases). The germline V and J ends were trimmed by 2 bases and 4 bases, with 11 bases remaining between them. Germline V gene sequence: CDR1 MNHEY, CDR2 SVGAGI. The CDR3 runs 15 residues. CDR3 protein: CASSYGQEGTGELFF. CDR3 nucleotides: TGTGCCAGCAGTTACGGACAGGAGGGCACCGGGGAGCTGTTTTTT.

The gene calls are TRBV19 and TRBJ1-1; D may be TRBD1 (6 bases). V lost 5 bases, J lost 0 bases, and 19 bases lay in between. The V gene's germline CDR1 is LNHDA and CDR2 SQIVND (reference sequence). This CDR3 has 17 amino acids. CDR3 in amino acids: CASSSREGGLLNTEAFF. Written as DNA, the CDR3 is TGTGCCAGTAGTTCCCGGGAAGGGGGTCTTTTGAACACTGAAGCTTTCTTT.

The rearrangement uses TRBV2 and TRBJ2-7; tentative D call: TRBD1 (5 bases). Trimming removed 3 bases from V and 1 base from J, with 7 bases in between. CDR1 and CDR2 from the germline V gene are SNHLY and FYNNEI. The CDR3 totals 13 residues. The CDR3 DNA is TGTGCCAGCAGTGACAAGGGGTCCTACGAGCAGTACTTC. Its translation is CASSDKGSYEQYF.

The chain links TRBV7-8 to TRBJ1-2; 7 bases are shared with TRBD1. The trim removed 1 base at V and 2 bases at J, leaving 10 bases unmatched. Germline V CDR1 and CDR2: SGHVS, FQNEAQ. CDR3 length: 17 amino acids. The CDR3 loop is CASSLGLTLTGNYGYTF. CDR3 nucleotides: TGTGCCAGCAGCTTAGGGTTAACCTTGACAGGGAACTATGGCTACACCTTC.

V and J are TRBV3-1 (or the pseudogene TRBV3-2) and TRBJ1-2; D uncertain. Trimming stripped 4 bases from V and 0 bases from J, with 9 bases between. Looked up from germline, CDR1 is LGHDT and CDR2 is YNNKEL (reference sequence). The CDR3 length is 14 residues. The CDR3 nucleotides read TGTGCCAGCAGCCCGCGAGGTGCTAACTATGGCTACACCTTC. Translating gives CASSPRGANYGYTF.

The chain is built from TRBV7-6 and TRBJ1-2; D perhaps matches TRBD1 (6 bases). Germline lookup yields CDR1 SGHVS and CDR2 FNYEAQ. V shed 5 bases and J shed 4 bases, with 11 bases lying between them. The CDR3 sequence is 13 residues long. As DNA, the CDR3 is TGTGCCAGCAGCCCTGGGGGCGGCTATGGCTACACCTTC. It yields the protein CASSPGGGYGYTF.

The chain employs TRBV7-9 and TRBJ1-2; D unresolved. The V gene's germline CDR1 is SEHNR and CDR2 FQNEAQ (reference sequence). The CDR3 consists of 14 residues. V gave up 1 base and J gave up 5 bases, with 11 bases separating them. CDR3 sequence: CASSLGRVGYGYTF. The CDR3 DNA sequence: TGTGCCAGCAGCTTAGGAAGAGTTGGTTATGGCTACACCTTC.

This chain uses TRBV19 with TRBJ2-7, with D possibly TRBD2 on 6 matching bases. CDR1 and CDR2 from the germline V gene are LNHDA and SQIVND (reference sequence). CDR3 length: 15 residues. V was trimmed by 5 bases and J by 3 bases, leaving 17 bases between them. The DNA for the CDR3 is TGTGCCAGTAGTTTGAGCCTCGGAGGGCGCTACGAGCAGTACTTC. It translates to CASSLSLGGRYEQYF.

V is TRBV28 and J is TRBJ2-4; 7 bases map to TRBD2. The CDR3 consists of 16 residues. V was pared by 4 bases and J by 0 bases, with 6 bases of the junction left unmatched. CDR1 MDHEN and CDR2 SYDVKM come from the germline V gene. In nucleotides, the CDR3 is TGTGCCAGCAGTTCCCTGGGAGGGCTAGCCAAAAACATTCAGTACTTC. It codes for CASSSLGGLAKNIQYF.

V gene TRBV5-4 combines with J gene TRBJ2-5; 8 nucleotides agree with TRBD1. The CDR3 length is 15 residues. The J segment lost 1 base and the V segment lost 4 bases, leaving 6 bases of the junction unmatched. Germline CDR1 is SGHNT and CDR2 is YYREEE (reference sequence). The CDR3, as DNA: TGTGCCAGCAGCACCAGGGGGCGCCCCCAAGAGACCCAGTACTTC. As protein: CASSTRGRPQETQYF.

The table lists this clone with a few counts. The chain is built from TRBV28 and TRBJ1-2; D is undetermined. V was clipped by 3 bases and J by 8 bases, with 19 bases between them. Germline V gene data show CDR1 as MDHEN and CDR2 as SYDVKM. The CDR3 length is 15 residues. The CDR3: CASSFASASLEGYTF. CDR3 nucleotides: TGTGCCAGCAGTTTCGCATCGGCCAGCCTGGAGGGCTACACCTTC.

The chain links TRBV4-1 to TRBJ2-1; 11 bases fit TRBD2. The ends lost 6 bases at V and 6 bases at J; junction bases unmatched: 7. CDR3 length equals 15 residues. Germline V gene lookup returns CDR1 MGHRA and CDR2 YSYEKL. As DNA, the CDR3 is TGCGCCAGCAGTCTGACCGGGACTAGCGGCAATGAGCAGTTCTTC. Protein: CASSLTGTSGNEQFF.